The 16 T cell receptor beta chains below come from one sample, sequenced in a study of T cell changes during pregnancy in multiple sclerosis. Produced via immunoSEQ multiplex PCR; TCRdb's table is partial and in-frame only. The table shows 12,000 or so clones, with around four fifths occurring only once. The sample here was CD8+ T cells from peripheral blood mononuclear cells, taken after pregnancy. These TCRs come from a female donor in good health, enrolled as a control in a pregnancy study.

The table lists this clone with a few counts. The chain recombines TRBV6-4 with TRBJ2-3; the match to TRBD2 covers 11 bases. V gave up 7 bases and J gave up 1 base; unmatched junction bases: 4. Per germline, CDR1 MRHNA and CDR2 SNTAGT. The CDR3 loop spans 15 amino acids. The CDR3 DNA reads TGTGCCAGCACTCCGACTAGCGGGGGCACAGATACGCAGTATTTT. Its translation: CASTPTSGGTDTQYF.

The chain couples TRBV11-2 to TRBJ2-1, with 7 positions matching TRBD2. V lost 3 bases and J lost 8; bases outside the gene matches: 10. The CDR3 has 15 residues. Per germline, CDR1 SGHAT and CDR2 FQNNGV. The CDR3 protein is CASSFGGSNRDEQFF. For the CDR3, the DNA is TGTGCCAGCAGCTTTGGCGGGAGTAACCGTGATGAGCAGTTCTTC. Full variable domain (outside the CDR3, taken from reference TRBV11-2 and TRBJ2-1): EAGVAQSPRYKIIEKRQSVAFWCNPISGHATLYWYQQILGQGPKLLIQFQNNGVVDDSQLPKDRFSAERLKGVDSTLKIQPAKLEDSAVYLCASSFGGSNRDEQFFGPGTRLTVL.

The chain uses TRBV11-1 and TRBJ1-5; D unclear. This CDR3 spans 13 amino acids. Germline-derived CDR1 and CDR2 are SGHAT and FQDESV (reference sequence). Trimming left V 2 bases short and J 0 bases short, with 2 bases between. The CDR3 sequence: CASSLHSNQPQHF. The CDR3 DNA sequence: TGTGCCAGCAGCTTACATAGCAATCAGCCCCAGCATTTT.

The chain couples TRBV11-2 to TRBJ2-7; 9 bases fit TRBD1. Trimming removed 3 bases from V and 5 bases from J; junction bases left unmatched: 5. Germline loops: CDR1 SGHAT, CDR2 FQNNGV. The CDR3 has 14 amino acids. This CDR3 is CASSFGTGSHEQYF. CDR3 nucleotides: TGTGCCAGCAGCTTTGGGACAGGGTCGCACGAGCAGTACTTC.

The V and J genes are TRBV11-3 and TRBJ2-4; 7 nucleotides align to TRBD1. Germline-derived CDR1 and CDR2 are SGHNT and YENEEA. Trimming cost V 8 bases and J 5 bases; bases outside gene matches: 3. The CDR3 contains 12 residues. As DNA, the CDR3 is TGTGCCAGCCACAGGGGCGAAAACATTCAGTACTTC. Protein sequence: CASHRGENIQYF.

V and J are TRBV5-8 and TRBJ1-1, with a tentative D call TRBD1 (5 bases). Per germline, CDR1 SGHTS and CDR2 YDEGEE. V was trimmed by 3 bases and J by 9 bases, leaving 21 bases between them. The CDR3 consists of 15 residues. The CDR3 reads CASSSSDSRFHQAFF. CDR3 sequence (DNA): TGTGCCAGCAGCTCTTCAGACAGCCGGTTTCATCAAGCTTTCTTT.

This chain joins TRBV6-1 and TRBJ2-1; D unresolved. The germline V gene has CDR1 MNHNS and CDR2 SASEGT. With 0 bases removed from V and 4 bases from J, the gap between germline ends came to 7 bases. The CDR3 is made up of 14 amino acids. In nucleotides, the CDR3 is TGTGCCAGCAGTGAAGCCCCAGGTTACAATGAGCAGTTCTTC. The encoded protein is CASSEAPGYNEQFF.

The chain employs TRBV7-9 and TRBJ2-4; D is unclear. V lost 4 bases to trimming and J lost 5 bases, with 3 bases between them. There are 11 residues in the CDR3. Germline loops: CDR1 SEHNR, CDR2 FQNEAQ (reference sequence). The CDR3 reads CASSSENIQYF. Written as DNA, the CDR3 is TGTGCCAGCAGCTCCGAAAACATTCAGTACTTC.

The chain combines TRBV5-1 with TRBJ2-1; the match to TRBD2 covers 10 bases. The CDR3 has 22 residues. After removal of 2 bases from V and 3 bases from J, the junction contained 23 bases not matched to a gene. Germline CDR1 reads SGHRS; CDR2 reads YFSETQ. CDR3 nucleotide sequence: TGCGCCAGCAGCTTTATCATTACAGCGGGTCGGGAGCGGGGGGGCCTCTACAATGAGCAGTTCTTC. It encodes CASSFIITAGRERGGLYNEQFF.

This rearrangement joins TRBV7-8 to TRBJ2-6; D uncertain. The V and J ends lost 5 bases and 0 bases respectively, with 8 bases between them. Per germline, CDR1 SGHVS and CDR2 FQNEAQ. The CDR3 is made up of 15 amino acids. The DNA for the CDR3 is TGTGCCAGCAGCGCTCGGTGCTCTGGGGCCAACGTCCTGACTTTC. This sequence encodes CASSARCSGANVLTF. The whole variable domain, filled in from reference TRBV7-8 and TRBJ2-6, reads GAGVSQSPRYKVAKRGQDVALRCDPISGHVSLFWYQQALGQGPEFLTYFQNEAQLDKSGLPSDRFFAERPEGSVSTLKIQRTQQEDSAVYLCASSARCSGANVLTFGAGSRLTVL.

This chain connects TRBV7-9 to TRBJ1-1, with D hard to call. Germline CDR1 SEHNR, CDR2 FQNEAQ (reference sequence). V was cut by 1 base and J by 10 bases, with 13 bases left in between. The length of the CDR3 is 13 residues. The CDR3 loop reads CASSLVGPLGAFF. The CDR3 DNA reads TGTGCCAGCAGCTTAGTTGGGCCCCTGGGAGCTTTCTTT.

V gene TRBV15 combines with J gene TRBJ2-7, with no clear D. Trimming left V 5 bases short and J 3 bases short, with 14 bases between. This CDR3 spans 14 amino acids. Germline loops: CDR1 LNHNV, CDR2 YYDKDF (reference sequence). This chain's CDR3 is CATSPGGRRYEQYF. The CDR3 DNA reads TGTGCCACCAGCCCAGGTGGGCGACGCTACGAGCAGTACTTC.

The chain has TRBV7-2 and TRBJ2-1, with D perhaps TRBD2 (5 bases). Trimming removed 0 bases at V and 4 bases at J, with 7 bases between. The germline gives CDR1 SGHTA, CDR2 FQGNSA. CDR3 size: 14 residues. The CDR3 reads CASSLAEVYNEQFF. Here the CDR3 DNA reads TGTGCCAGCAGCTTAGCGGAGGTATACAATGAGCAGTTCTTC.

This clone was seen a handful of times. The chain joins TRBV6-5 to TRBJ2-2; unclear D gene. The ends were cut back, 5 bases at V and 3 bases at J, with 10 bases in the middle. Germline CDR1 and CDR2: MNHEY and SVGAGI. The CDR3 runs to 14 residues. CDR3 in DNA: TGTGCCAGCAGTGGTGCAACGGACACCGGGGAGCTGTTTTTT. Translation gives CASSGATDTGELFF.

The V and J genes are TRBV7-9 and TRBJ2-3; TRBD1 matches 9 bases. V gave up 5 bases and J gave up 5 bases; unmatched junction bases: 8. Germline CDR1 reads SEHNR; CDR2 reads FQNEAQ (reference sequence). CDR3 size: 15 residues. The CDR3 DNA follows: TGTGCCAGCAGCCCCCGGGACAGGGTGCGAGATACGCAGTATTTT. Amino acid sequence: CASSPRDRVRDTQYF.

The chain has TRBV19 and TRBJ2-3; D is possibly TRBD2 (6 bases). The CDR3 covers 15 residues. Germline V CDR1 and CDR2: LNHDA, SQIVND (reference sequence). Trimming cost V 6 bases and J 2 bases, with 15 bases left between them. The CDR3 is CASSGAGRVTDTQYF. CDR3 nucleotide sequence: TGTGCCAGTAGCGGGGCGGGAAGGGTCACAGATACGCAGTATTTT.